This T cell receptor (beta chain) was found in a study of blood T cell repertoires in COVID-19. Study-level background: COVID-19 samples from acute and convalescent phases originated in the United States, Italy and Spain. Sample material is recorded as cDNA or gDNA derived from T cells, B-cell-depleted T cells, or PBMCs.

Patients in Seattle were enrolled during active infection, then followed longitudinally. J gave up 6 bases and V 5 bases, and 6 bases lay outside the gene matches. Germline CDR1 reads SGHTA; CDR2 reads FQGNSA. The CDR3 extends over 14 amino acids. In the authors' workflow: Researchers report that nucleated cell counts were estimated from reference gene primer amplification. Profiling relied on immunoSEQ multiplex PCR, and the TCRdb table lists in-frame clones only, not all of them. That table gives V, J and clone size, and the DNA gave D and trimming. The table records fewer than 500,000 clones, over 85% of them present only once.

This receptor was taken from a man between 18 and 35 years old with COVID-19, enrolled during active disease. The material sequenced was peripheral blood. V is TRBV7-2 and J is TRBJ2-7, with 11 bases aligning to TRBD2. The CDR3 region is CASSPGTSGTEQYF. The CDR3 bases are TGTGCCAGCAGCCCCGGGACTAGCGGAACCGAGCAGTACTTC. Full variable domain (rest looked up from reference TRBV7-2 and TRBJ2-7): GAGVSQSPSNKVTEKGKDVELRCDPISGHTALYWYRQSLGQGLEFLIYFQGNSAPDKSGLPSDRFSAERTGGSVSTLTIQRTQQEDSAVYLCASSPGTSGTEQYFGPGTRLTVT.